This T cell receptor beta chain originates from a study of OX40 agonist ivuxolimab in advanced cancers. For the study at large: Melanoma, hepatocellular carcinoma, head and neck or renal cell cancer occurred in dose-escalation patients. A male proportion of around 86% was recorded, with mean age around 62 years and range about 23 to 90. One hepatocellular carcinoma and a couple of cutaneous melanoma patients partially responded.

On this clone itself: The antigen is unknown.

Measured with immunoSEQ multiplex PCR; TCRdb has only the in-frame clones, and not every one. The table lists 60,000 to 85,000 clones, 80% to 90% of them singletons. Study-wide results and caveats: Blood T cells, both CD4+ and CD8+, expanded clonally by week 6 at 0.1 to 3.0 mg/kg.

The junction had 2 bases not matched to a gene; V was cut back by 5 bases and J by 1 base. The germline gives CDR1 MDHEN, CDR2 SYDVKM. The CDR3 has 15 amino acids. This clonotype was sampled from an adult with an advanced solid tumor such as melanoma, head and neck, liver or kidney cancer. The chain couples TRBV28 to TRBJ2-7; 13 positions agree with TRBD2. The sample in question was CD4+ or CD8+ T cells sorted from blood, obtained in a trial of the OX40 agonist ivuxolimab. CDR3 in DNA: TGTGCCAGCAGTACACTAGCGGGGGGGTCCTACGAGCAGTACTTC. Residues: CASSTLAGGSYEQYF.